This T cell receptor (beta chain) was sequenced in a study of siplizumab effects on memory and regulatory T cells (dated by TCRdb to about 2019). At the level of the whole study: The study examined how the anti-CD2 antibody siplizumab affects alloreactive T-cell subsets in allogeneic mixed lymphocyte reactions built from human PBMCs.

Beyond this particular receptor, the publication reports: Sequences below about 10^-5 frequency were poorly captured, so only a minor fraction of alloreactive clones could be mapped to unstimulated subsets. In reactions with siplizumab, an average of 68.8% of mappable alloreactive CD4+ clones were Treg-derived, compared with roughly 30% in control reactions. The cumulative frequency of alloreactive sequences traceable to unstimulated CD4+ memory T cells was significantly reduced by siplizumab. Roughly 75-95% of proliferating CD4+ or CD8+ clones could not be assigned a naive or memory phenotype. Whether proliferating Tregs from siplizumab cultures actually had suppressive function was not functionally confirmed. Greater diversity appeared to be present in unstimulated naive T cells than in memory T cells, and a substantial contribution to the alloresponse seemed to be made by naive cells.

CDR1 and CDR2 were assigned from the germline V gene as SQVTM and ANQGSEA. Deletion took 3 bases off V and 4 bases off J, with a span of 11 bases between the germline ends. From its cysteine to its phenylalanine, the CDR3 spans 13 amino acids. Only CDR3 DNA is held: 39 bases, read in frame from base 1. The library was obtained by the immunoSEQ multiplex PCR assay. The deep sequencing platform assayed approximately 10^5 TCR templates per sample. Genomic DNA extracted from sorted T cells was used for TCRbeta CDR3 sequencing. The paper's processing steps were these. The R programming language was used for the clonal analysis of the TCRbeta CDR3 data. Comparing unstimulated samples against CFSE-low samples taken after the reaction was how alloreactive CD4+ and CD8+ clones were defined. Regulatory or non-regulatory origin was assigned to alloreactive CD4+ clones by matching of sequences to sorted unstimulated Treg and non-Treg repertoires. Drawn from immuneACCESS, this table holds only the in-frame rearrangements with V and J called that TCRdb kept. Clones are partly lost; checked studies trace under half to an unresolved V gene and leave the rest unexplained. V, J and clone size derive from that table, while D and trimming were established from the DNA sequence. The sample yields about 100,000 clones; about 94% were counted once. The ten most abundant clones make up 1% to 1.5% of the sample.

As regards this clone: Its binding antigen is unknown. Base qualities are not provided; no much larger clone lies one nucleotide away.

Sorted unstimulated T cells, along with proliferating T cells recovered from mixed lymphocyte reactions, underwent TCRbeta CDR3 sequencing. Fresh whole blood from roughly nine HLA-typed healthy donors was used as the source from which PBMCs were isolated. Unstimulated CD4+ non-regulatory T cells were FACS-sorted to map the origin of alloreactive clones. The rearrangement joined TRBV29-1 to TRBJ2-3, with no confidently assigned D gene. The source is a human donor in good health. The sequenced sample was non-Treg CD4+ T cells sorted from blood. Per the publication, the cell subset or site label means: FACS-sorted unstimulated CD4+ non-regulatory T cells. The CDR3 reads CSVDEQRADTQYF. The bases read TGCAGCGTTGACGAGCAACGGGCAGATACGCAGTATTTT.